The 24 T cell receptor beta chains listed next were all sequenced from one sample in a study of blood T cells in healthy people across ages. PCR was performed a second time for about 6 to 11 cycles using a sample-barcoded 5' primer and a J-beta primer mix. TCRdb redid the calling of the 5' RACE reads with MiXCR, one entry per CDR3 protein. The sample gives about 1.8 million distinct CDR3 sequences, just under 50% of which show up once; 2.1% is in the top ten. Sample: blood. The receptors come from a woman aged 40-49 years in good health.

The chain is built from TRBV25-1 and TRBJ2-7; a weak D match, TRBD2 (6 bases). V lost 8 bases, J lost 7 bases, and 21 bases lay in between. Germline assignment: CDR1 MGHDK and CDR2 SYGVNS. This CDR3 is 14 amino acids long. The CDR3 DNA is TGTGCCAGCCACCTTAGCGGAACGTACAATGAGCAGTACTTC. Its protein product is CASHLSGTYNEQYF.

Worth noting for this clonotype: This clone may be a read error of a much larger clone one base away. Here the CDR3 reads CASSLQTSGGRNTQYF. The CDR3 DNA sequence: TGTGCCAGCAGCCTCCAGACTAGCGGGGGGAGAAATACGCAGTATTTT. This sequence joins TRBV7-8 and TRBJ2-3; 13 bases match TRBD2. Germline V gene lookup returns CDR1 SGHVS and CDR2 FQNEAQ. Unmatched junction bases numbered 9, after V lost 5 bases and J lost 7 bases. The CDR3 is 16 amino acids.

This rearrangement joins TRBV7-2 to TRBJ2-1; D is ambiguous. Germline CDR1 is SGHTA and CDR2 is FQGNSA. The CDR3 totals 13 residues. V lost 1 base, J lost 8 bases, and 9 bases lay in between. The CDR3 DNA sequence: TGTGCCAGCAGCTTAGAACCTGGCGATGAGCAGTTCTTC. It yields the protein CASSLEPGDEQFF.

Notes on this clonotype: The germline gene is not matched at one end of the junction; a read error may be the cause. J is TRBJ2-4 and V is TRBV20-1; D not certain. The J call may not be correct, given that the DNA end is closer to TRBJ2-7. The CDR3 consists of 12 residues. Germline CDR1 is DFQATT and CDR2 is SNEGSKA (reference sequence). The CDR3 DNA is TGCAGTGCCAGATTCGGCTCCGACGAGCAGTACTTC. Translation: CSARFGSDEQYF.

This clonotype has more than one count but fewer than ten. V usage is TRBV28 and J usage is TRBJ2-7; TRBD1 agrees at 8 bases. This CDR3 contains 14 residues. After removal of 3 bases from V and 5 bases from J, the junction contained 6 bases not matched to a gene. From germline, CDR1 is MDHEN and CDR2 SYDVKM. CDR3 amino acids: CASSFTQGAHEQYF. The CDR3 DNA follows: TGTGCCAGCAGTTTCACCCAGGGGGCCCACGAGCAGTACTTC.

This rearrangement joins TRBV20-1 to TRBJ1-1, with TRBD1 matching over 9 bases. The CDR3 runs 15 residues. Per germline, CDR1 DFQATT and CDR2 SNEGSKA (reference sequence). With 5 bases clipped from V and 1 base from J, the junction kept 8 bases outside the gene matches. In DNA form, the CDR3 reads TGCAGTGCTCTACCCCCGGGACAGGGGAACACTGAAGCTTTCTTT. Its protein product is CSALPPGQGNTEAFF.

The chain employs TRBV18 and TRBJ2-5; no firm D call. Germline loops: CDR1 KGHSH, CDR2 LQKENI. This CDR3 comprises 14 residues. Trimming stripped 4 bases from V and 6 bases from J, with 15 bases between. The CDR3: CASSHNETWKTQYF. For the CDR3, the DNA is TGTGCCAGCTCACACAATGAGACTTGGAAGACCCAGTACTTC.

In its sample, this clonotype was seen a few times. This chain connects TRBV27 to TRBJ1-2, with 10 bases identical to TRBD1. After removal of 4 bases from V and 5 bases from J, the junction contained 7 bases not matched to a gene. Looked up from germline, CDR1 is MNHEY and CDR2 is SMNVEV (reference sequence). The CDR3 runs 15 residues. The CDR3 here is CASSSSGTGVYGYTF. The CDR3, as DNA: TGTGCCAGCAGTTCTTCCGGGACAGGGGTATATGGCTACACCTTC.

This clonotype has only a few counts. V and J are TRBV3-1 and TRBJ2-1, with no clear D. The CDR3 runs to 16 residues. V was shortened by 0 bases and J by 9 bases, with 18 bases between the two germline ends. CDR1 and CDR2 (germline): LGHDT, YNNKEL (reference sequence). The DNA of the CDR3 is TGTGCCAGCAGCCAAGAAGCCGGGTCGGTGGGTGGTGAGCAGTTCTTC. Its protein is CASSQEAGSVGGEQFF.

In this sample, this clonotype turned up many times. The chain has TRBV4-3 and TRBJ2-5; 8 nucleotides line up with TRBD1. After removal of 0 bases from V and 2 bases from J, the junction contained 5 bases not matched to a gene. The CDR3 is 16 residues long. Germline values: CDR1 LGHNA, CDR2 YSLEER. CDR3 sequence reads: CASSQDLHRGQETQYF. The CDR3 nucleotides read TGCGCCAGCAGCCAAGACTTGCACAGGGGGCAAGAGACCCAGTACTTC.

The J gene is TRBJ2-7, the V gene TRBV7-2; 9 nucleotides line up with TRBD2. Judging by the DNA end, TRBJ2-5 fits better; the J call may be wrong. In germline, CDR1 is SGHTA, CDR2 FQGNSA. The CDR3 sequence is 17 residues long. The CDR3 bases are TGTGCCAGCAGCTTGGGGGTCGGGCGGGGGGGCCAGGAGACCCAGTACTTC. Amino acids: CASSLGVGRGGQETQYF.

The J gene is TRBJ1-2, the V gene TRBV10-3; 7 bases match TRBD1. Germline-derived CDR1 and CDR2 are ENHRY and SYGVKD. The CDR3 is 13 amino acids. V lost 4 bases, J lost 6 bases, and 5 bases stayed unmatched. CDR3 region: CAISGETGHGYTF. CDR3 nucleotides: TGTGCCATCAGTGGCGAGACAGGGCATGGCTACACCTTC.

V is TRBV4-1 and J is TRBJ1-2; 9 bases align to TRBD1. CDR3 length: 15 amino acids. The germline gives CDR1 MGHRA, CDR2 YSYEKL. V trimming: 1 base; J trimming: 8 bases; junction bases outside the gene matches: 8. The CDR3 nucleotides read TGCGCCAGCAGCCAAGCCGGACAGGGGATGGAGGGCTACACCTTC. As protein: CASSQAGQGMEGYTF.

This clonotype was recorded once. The chain uses TRBV20-1 and TRBJ2-1, with 13 bases aligning to TRBD2. This CDR3 has 17 amino acids. Germline-derived CDR1 and CDR2 are DFQATT and SNEGSKA (reference sequence). With V trimmed by 0 bases and J by 6 bases, 8 bases remained unmatched. The CDR3 DNA sequence: TGCAGTGCTAGAGATCACCGGACTAGCGGGGGAAGCAATGAGCAGTTCTTC. It specifies CSARDHRTSGGSNEQFF.

A few counts support this clonotype. This chain uses TRBV13 with TRBJ1-2; a possible D gene is TRBD1 (5 bases). Germline CDR1 is PRHDT and CDR2 is FYEKMQ (reference sequence). The V end lost 3 bases, the J end lost 12 bases, and 17 bases lay between the germline ends. The CDR3 length is 13 residues. CDR3 DNA: TGTGCCAGCAGCTTCGGTGGGACCTCTAACCACACCTTC. Translated: CASSFGGTSNHTF.

The table lists this clonotype with a few counts. The J gene is TRBJ2-5, the V gene TRBV20-1; TRBD2 aligns across 13 bases. Germline CDR1 is DFQATT and CDR2 is SNEGSKA (reference sequence). CDR3 length equals 17 residues. J gave up 6 bases and V 3 bases, and 13 bases lay outside the gene matches. CDR3 residues: CSASPPIWTSGGKTQYF. CDR3 in DNA: TGCAGTGCTAGCCCACCGATCTGGACTAGCGGGGGAAAGACCCAGTACTTC.

CDR3 protein: CSVGETEQYF. DNA for the CDR3: TGCAGCGTAGGGGAGACAGAGCAGTACTTC. The chain employs TRBV29-1 and TRBJ2-7; D possibly matches TRBD1 or TRBD2 (5 bases each). This CDR3 is 10 amino acids long. CDR1 and CDR2 (germline): SQVTM, ANQGSEA. V lost 6 bases and J 7 bases, leaving 10 bases between the germline ends.

The chain joins TRBV6-5 to TRBJ2-7; D not resolved. Germline V gene data show CDR1 as MNHEY and CDR2 as SVGAGI. CDR3 length equals 15 residues. V was cut by 3 bases and J by 1 base, with 13 bases left in between. DNA for the CDR3: TGTGCCAGCAGTTATTCCAGCCCCCAATCCTACGAGCAGTACTTC. Translating gives CASSYSSPQSYEQYF.

The chain joins TRBV2 to TRBJ2-4; TRBD1 aligns across 7 bases. CDR1 SNHLY and CDR2 FYNNEI come from the germline V gene. V dropped 7 bases and J dropped 0; count of bases not matched to a gene: 6. The CDR3 is 15 residues long. CDR3 sequence reads: CASNRQGLAKNIQYF. DNA for the CDR3: TGTGCCAGCAACAGACAGGGCTTAGCCAAAAACATTCAGTACTTC.

The gene calls are TRBV12-3 or TRBV12-4 and TRBJ2-6, with D possibly being TRBD2 (6 bases). V was shortened by 6 bases and J by 2 bases, with 20 bases between the two germline ends. CDR3 size: 18 residues. The CDR3 region is CASRPSGGEGPGANVLTF. In DNA form, the CDR3 reads TGTGCCAGCAGACCCTCCGGAGGGGAAGGTCCTGGGGCCAACGTCCTGACTTTC.

In DNA form, the CDR3 reads TGTGCCAGCAGACCGGGACAGGGAGGTGAGCAGTTCTTC. Protein product: CASRPGQGGEQFF. The genes are TRBV7-9 and TRBJ2-1, with 9 bases matching TRBD1. V lost 6 bases to trimming and J lost 9 bases; unmatched junction nucleotides: 6. CDR1 is SEHNR and CDR2 is FQNEAQ in the germline V gene (reference sequence). This CDR3 has 13 amino acids.

This rearrangement joins TRBV20-1 to TRBJ2-5, with a weak D call TRBD2 (6 bases). CDR1 and CDR2 from the germline V gene are DFQATT and SNEGSKA (reference sequence). V lost 7 bases to trimming and J lost 5 bases, with 20 bases between them. The CDR3 covers 14 residues. The CDR3 sequence is CSGSGVGALETQYF. The CDR3 DNA reads TGCAGTGGTTCGGGGGTGGGTGCTCTGGAGACCCAGTACTTC.

This clonotype was counted between two and nine times. The chain is built from TRBV9 and TRBJ2-2, with 9 bases aligning to TRBD2. V trimming: 4 bases; J trimming: 4 bases; junction bases outside the gene matches: 5. CDR3 size: 15 residues. Germline-derived CDR1 and CDR2 are SGDLS and YYNGEE. The CDR3 sequence: CASSPSSGVTGELFF. CDR3 nucleotides: TGTGCCAGCAGCCCTTCTAGCGGGGTCACCGGGGAGCTGTTTTTT.

The V and J genes are TRBV25-1 and TRBJ2-1; TRBD2 matches 14 bases. Germline V gives CDR1 MGHDK, CDR2 SYGVNS. Trimming at V came to 1 base and at J to 9 bases, leaving 11 bases not matched to a gene. The CDR3 length is 18 residues. The CDR3 DNA reads as TGTGCCAGCAGTGAATGGAGTCCCGGGACTAGCGGGGGACGTGAGCAGTTCTTC. Translation gives CASSEWSPGTSGGREQFF.